The subject of this entry is one T cell receptor beta chain. The data originate from a study of blood T cell repertoires in COVID-19. Whole-study context: Some COVID-19 samples were acute and others convalescent; all came from the United States, Italy and Spain. PBMCs, B-cell-depleted T cells, or T cells were the source of the cDNA or gDNA that made up the material.

This CDR3 comprises 14 residues. In germline, CDR1 is GTSNPN, CDR2 SVGIG (reference sequence). V was shortened by 1 base and J by 4 bases, with 13 bases between the two germline ends. Original processing methods: Estimation of nucleated cell counts was performed using reference gene primer amplification. Libraries were prepared by immunoSEQ multiplex PCR; TCRdb keeps only in-frame clonotypes and omits some of them. Clone size and the V and J calls come from that table; the DNA yielded D and trimming. The sample carries about 160,000 clones, more than 80% recorded once. The sequenced sample was peripheral blood. The TCR comes from a man aged 60 to 69 with acute or convalescent COVID-19. This rearrangement joins TRBV30 to TRBJ1-2, with unresolved D. Here the CDR3 DNA reads TGTGCCTGGAGTGCCCCCATAGCGCTCTATGGCTACACCTTC. The encoded protein is CAWSAPIALYGYTF.